This T cell receptor (beta chain) comes out of a study of graft-versus-host responses after intestinal transplantation (dated by TCRdb to the early 2020s). Background for the entire study: The transplants that recipients received were multivisceral, liver-intestinal, or isolated intestinal. Every recipient was given anti-thymocyte globulin induction, then maintenance tacrolimus and steroids for 3 to 4 years. Bulk TCR-beta CDR3 sequencing was used to track graft-versus-host and host-versus-graft alloreactive T cell clones in the graft, circulation and bone marrow after intestinal transplantation. To identify alloreactive clones, pre-transplant mixed lymphocyte reaction products were sequenced and compared with unstimulated pre-transplant donor and recipient T cells. A cohort of under 30 intestinal transplant recipients, including one retransplant, was enrolled, and a few patients lacking pretransplant specimens were excluded. Donor T cell macrochimerism was defined as a peak of at least 4% donor T cells among recipient peripheral blood mononuclear cells. Instead of going to the commercial service, samples from a few later patients were sequenced in-house on an Illumina MiSeq and processed with MiXCR. Study-level results and caveats: In the allografts of patients with donor T cell macrochimerism, GvH to HvG T cell clonal ratios were high. Early after transplant, peak levels of circulating GvH clones were found to be associated with declines in HvG clones. The relatively low number and heterogeneity of intestinal transplant patients limited the conclusions. GvH clones turned up in recipient bone marrow, with some appearing earlier in ileal mucosa or blood, a pattern consistent with an intestinal mucosal origin.

CDR1 and CDR2 were assigned from the germline V gene (reference sequence) as SGHKS and YYEKEE. At the junction V is shortened by 4 bases and J by 2 bases; bases outside the gene matches: 13. Taken from cysteine to phenylalanine, the CDR3 has 17 residues. Only CDR3 DNA is held: 51 bases, read in frame from base 1. Library method: the immunoSEQ multiplex PCR assay. High-throughput TCR-beta CDR3 sequencing of genomic DNA from most patients was performed by Adaptive Biotechnologies. Per the source publication's procedure: Adaptive's ImmunoSEQ software was the source of the TCR sequencing data for roughly 19 patients, while three other patients were processed with MiXCR and VDJtools. Because the origin of CDR3 nucleotide sequences shared between donor and recipient could not be assigned, those sequences were removed. To be classed as alloreactive, a clone needed at least 2-fold expansion over unstimulated cells and a minimum CFSE-low frequency of 0.002% (template counts) or 0.001% (read counts). A clone was considered mappable if detected in the sequenced pre-transplant spleen, lymph node, or MLR CFSE-low populations of the donor or recipient. The cumulative frequency of alloreactive clones was calculated as a percentage of all sequences, weighted by copy number. Here the immuneACCESS table is served through TCRdb, limited to in-frame sequences with V and J called. Missing clones are a known gap in these copies; in checked studies unresolved V genes cover under half, and the rest lacks a known reason. The V and J calls and clone size come from that table; D and trimming were worked out from the DNA. A total of about 54,000 clones appear in this sample, 91% of them only once. Of the sample, approximately 5.5% is held by the ten largest clones.

Blood samples were collected up to 4 times in the first month after transplant and then at least monthly when available. Details on this clone: Its antigen is not yet known. There are no base qualities to consult, and no much larger clone falls within one base.

The sequence derives from a human patient who received an intestinal transplant, so some T cells may come from the graft donor. Here the chain combines TRBV5-5 and TRBJ2-3, with TRBD1 identical over 7 junction bases. Sequenced material: PBMCs, taken roughly 660 days after intestinal transplant. Here the CDR3 is given as CASSPRQGRAHTDTQYF. The DNA sequence is as follows: TGTGCCAGCAGCCCCAGACAGGGTAGGGCCCACACAGATACGCAGTATTTT.